Sequencing of this T cell receptor beta chain was carried out in a study of shared T cell receptors in the human thymus. Germline V gene lookup returns CDR1 GTSNPN and CDR2 SVGIG (reference sequence). Trimming cost V 2 bases and J 5 bases; bases outside gene matches: 6. The CDR3 totals 13 residues. This clone was seen a single time. Here immunoSEQ multiplex PCR was the method, and the copy in TCRdb shows in-frame clones only, minus some. Of hundreds of thousands of clones listed, around 85% were seen once; the top ten hold more than 0.01%. The same data also contributed to another study, on human thymus T cells. This second report adds: Resections from corrective heart surgery supplied the thymus tissue. Repertoires from thymus and blood appeared to show biased V and J gene usage. Related studies noted strongly shared thymic repertoires across unrelated people.

Sequences were obtained from thymocytes. The rearrangement uses TRBV30 and TRBJ2-7; the match to TRBD2 covers 7 bases. The receptor was isolated from a girl under three years old with a congenital heart defect. CDR3: CAWSKREEHEQYF. In nucleotides, the CDR3 is TGTGCCTGGAGTAAACGGGAGGAGCACGAGCAGTACTTC.